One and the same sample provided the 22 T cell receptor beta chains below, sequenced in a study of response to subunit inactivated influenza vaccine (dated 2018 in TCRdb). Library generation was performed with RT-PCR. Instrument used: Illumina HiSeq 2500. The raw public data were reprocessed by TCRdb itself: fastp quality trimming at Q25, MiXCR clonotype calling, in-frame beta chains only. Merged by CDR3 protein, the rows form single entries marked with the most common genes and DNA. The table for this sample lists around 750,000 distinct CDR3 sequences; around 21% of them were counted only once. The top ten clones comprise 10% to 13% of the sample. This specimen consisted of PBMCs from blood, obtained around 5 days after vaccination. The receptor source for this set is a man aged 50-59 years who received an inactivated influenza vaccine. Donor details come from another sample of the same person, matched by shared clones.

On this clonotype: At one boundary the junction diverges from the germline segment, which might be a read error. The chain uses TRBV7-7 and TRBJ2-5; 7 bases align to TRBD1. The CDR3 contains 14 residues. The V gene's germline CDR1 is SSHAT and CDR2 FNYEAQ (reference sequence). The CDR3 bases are TGTGCTAGCAGCCCAGACAGGGTAGGGGAGACCCAGTACTTC. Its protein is CASSPDRVGETQYF.

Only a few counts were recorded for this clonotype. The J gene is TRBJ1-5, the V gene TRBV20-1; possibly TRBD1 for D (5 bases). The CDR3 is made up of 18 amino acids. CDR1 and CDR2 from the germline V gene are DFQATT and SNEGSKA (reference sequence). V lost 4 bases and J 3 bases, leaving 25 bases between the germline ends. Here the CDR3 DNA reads TGCAGTGCTATCCGCACCTCGGGAGGGACCAGATCCAATCAGCCCCAGCATTTT. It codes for CSAIRTSGGTRSNQPQHF.

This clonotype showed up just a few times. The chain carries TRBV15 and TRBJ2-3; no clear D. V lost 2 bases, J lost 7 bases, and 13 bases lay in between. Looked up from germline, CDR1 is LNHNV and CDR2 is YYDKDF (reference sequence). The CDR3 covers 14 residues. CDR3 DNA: TGTGCCACCAGCAGACCCTCGCTCGGCAATACGCAGTATTTT. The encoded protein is CATSRPSLGNTQYF. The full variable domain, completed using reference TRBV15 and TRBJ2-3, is DAMVIQNPRYQVTQFGKPVTLSCSQTLNHNVMYWYQQKSSQAPKLLFHYYDKDFNNEADTPDNFQSRRPNTSFCFLDIRSPGLGDTAMYLCATSRPSLGNTQYFGPGTRLTVL.

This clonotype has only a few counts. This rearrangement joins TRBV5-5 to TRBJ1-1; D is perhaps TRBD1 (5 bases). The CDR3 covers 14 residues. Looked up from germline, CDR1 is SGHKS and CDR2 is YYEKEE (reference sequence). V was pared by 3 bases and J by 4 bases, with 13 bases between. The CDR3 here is CASSWEGGVTEAFF. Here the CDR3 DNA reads TGTGCCAGCAGCTGGGAGGGAGGGGTCACTGAAGCTTTCTTT.

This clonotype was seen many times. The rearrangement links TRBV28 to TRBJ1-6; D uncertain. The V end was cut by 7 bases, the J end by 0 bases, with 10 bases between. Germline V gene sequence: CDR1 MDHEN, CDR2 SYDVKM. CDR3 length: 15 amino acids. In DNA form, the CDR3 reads TGTGCCAGCACTGTTGGGAGCTCCTATAATTCACCCCTCCACTTT. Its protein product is CASTVGSSYNSPLHF.

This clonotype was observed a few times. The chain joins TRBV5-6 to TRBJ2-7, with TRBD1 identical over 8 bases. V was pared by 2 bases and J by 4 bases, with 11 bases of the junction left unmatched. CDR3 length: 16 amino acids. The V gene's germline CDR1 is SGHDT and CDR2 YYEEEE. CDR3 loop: CASSLGAFRGLYEQYF. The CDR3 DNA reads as TGTGCCAGCAGCTTAGGAGCCTTCAGGGGGCTATACGAGCAGTACTTC. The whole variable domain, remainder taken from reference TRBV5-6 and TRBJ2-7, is DAGVTQSPTHLIKTRGQQVTLRCSPKSGHDTVSWYQQALGQGPQFIFQYYEEEERQRGNFPDRFSGHQFPNYSSELNVNALLLGDSALYLCASSLGAFRGLYEQYFGPGTRLTVT.

The CDR3 DNA is TGTGCCAGCAGCTTGCCTCCCAGGGCGCTGAATGAGCAGTTCTTC. The encoded protein is CASSLPPRALNEQFF. V and J are TRBV7-8 and TRBJ2-1, with a weak D call TRBD1 (5 bases). Between the trimmed V and J ends, which lost 3 bases and 7 bases, there was a span of 16 bases. CDR1 SGHVS and CDR2 FQNEAQ come from the germline V gene. The CDR3 length is 15 residues. Together with reference TRBV7-8 and TRBJ2-1, the CDR3 gives the full variable domain: GAGVSQSPRYKVAKRGQDVALRCDPISGHVSLFWYQQALGQGPEFLTYFQNEAQLDKSGLPSDRFFAERPEGSVSTLKIQRTQQEDSAVYLCASSLPPRALNEQFFGPGTRLTVL.

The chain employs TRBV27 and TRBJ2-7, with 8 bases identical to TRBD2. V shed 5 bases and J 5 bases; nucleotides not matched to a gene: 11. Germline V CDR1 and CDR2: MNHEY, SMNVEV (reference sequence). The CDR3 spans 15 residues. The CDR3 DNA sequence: TGTGCCAGCAGTCCCTCCTCGAGCGGGAGAGACGAGCAGTACTTC. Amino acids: CASSPSSSGRDEQYF.

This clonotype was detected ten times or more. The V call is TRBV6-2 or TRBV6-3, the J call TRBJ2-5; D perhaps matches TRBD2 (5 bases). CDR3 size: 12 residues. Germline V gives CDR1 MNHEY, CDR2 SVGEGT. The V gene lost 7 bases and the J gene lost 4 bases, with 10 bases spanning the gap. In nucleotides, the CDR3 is TGTGCCAGCACCCAAGGAGGAGAGACCCAGTACTTC. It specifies CASTQGGETQYF.

The CDR3 sequence is CASRTSGRNGEQFF. The CDR3 DNA reads as TGTGCCAGCCGGACTAGCGGGAGGAACGGTGAGCAGTTCTTC. The chain is built from TRBV3-1 and TRBJ2-1; the match to TRBD2 covers 14 bases. Germline CDR1 reads LGHDT; CDR2 reads YNNKEL (reference sequence). Trimming at V came to 8 bases and at J to 9 bases, leaving 6 bases not matched to a gene. The CDR3 runs 14 residues.

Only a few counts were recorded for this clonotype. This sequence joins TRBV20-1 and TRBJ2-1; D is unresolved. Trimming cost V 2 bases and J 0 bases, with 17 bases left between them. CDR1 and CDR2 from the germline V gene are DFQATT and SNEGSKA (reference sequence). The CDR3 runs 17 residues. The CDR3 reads CSARPIPTGSSYNEQFF. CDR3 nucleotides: TGCAGTGCTAGACCTATTCCAACCGGAAGCTCCTACAATGAGCAGTTCTTC.

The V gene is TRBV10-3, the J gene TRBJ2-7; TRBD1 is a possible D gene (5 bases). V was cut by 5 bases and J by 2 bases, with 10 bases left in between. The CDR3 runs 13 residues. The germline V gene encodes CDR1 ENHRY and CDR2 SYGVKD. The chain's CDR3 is CAISRAGTYEQYF. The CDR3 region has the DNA TGTGCCATCAGTAGGGCAGGGACCTACGAGCAGTACTTC.

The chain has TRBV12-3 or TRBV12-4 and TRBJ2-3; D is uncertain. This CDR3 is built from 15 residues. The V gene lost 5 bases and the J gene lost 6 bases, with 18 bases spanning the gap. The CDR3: CASSLRRLSLDTQYF. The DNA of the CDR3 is TGTGCCAGCAGTCTCAGAAGACTTAGCCTGGATACGCAGTATTTT.

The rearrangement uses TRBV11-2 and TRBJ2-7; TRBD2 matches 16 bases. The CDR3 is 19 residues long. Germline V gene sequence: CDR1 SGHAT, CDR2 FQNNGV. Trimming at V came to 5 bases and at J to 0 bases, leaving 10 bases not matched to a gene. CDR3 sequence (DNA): TGTGCCAGCAGCCCACAACTCGGGACTAGCGGGAGGGCCTCCTACGAGCAGTACTTC. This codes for CASSPQLGTSGRASYEQYF.

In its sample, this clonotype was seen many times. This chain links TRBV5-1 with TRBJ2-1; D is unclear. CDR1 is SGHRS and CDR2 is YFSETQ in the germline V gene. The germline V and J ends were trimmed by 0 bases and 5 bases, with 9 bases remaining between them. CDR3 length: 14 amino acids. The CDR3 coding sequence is TGCGCCAGCAGCTTGGACAGATCTAACAATGAGCAGTTCTTC. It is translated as CASSLDRSNNEQFF.

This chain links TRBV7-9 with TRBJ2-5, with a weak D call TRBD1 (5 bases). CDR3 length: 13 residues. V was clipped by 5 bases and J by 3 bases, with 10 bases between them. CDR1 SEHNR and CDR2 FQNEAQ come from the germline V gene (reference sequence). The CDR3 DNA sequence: TGTGCCAGCAGCGCAGAGACAGAAGAGACCCAGTACTTC. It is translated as CASSAETEETQYF.

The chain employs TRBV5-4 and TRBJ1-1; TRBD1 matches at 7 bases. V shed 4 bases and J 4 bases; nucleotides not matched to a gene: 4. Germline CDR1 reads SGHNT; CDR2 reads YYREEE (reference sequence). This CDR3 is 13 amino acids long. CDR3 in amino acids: CASSKDRFTEAFF. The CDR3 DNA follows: TGTGCCAGCAGCAAGGACAGGTTCACTGAAGCTTTCTTT.

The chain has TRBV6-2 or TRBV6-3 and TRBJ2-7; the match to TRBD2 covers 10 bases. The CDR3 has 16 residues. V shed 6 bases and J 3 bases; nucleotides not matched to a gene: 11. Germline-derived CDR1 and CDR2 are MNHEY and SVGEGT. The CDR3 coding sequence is TGTGCCAGCAGATTTACCCCTAGCGGGAGTGGCTACGAGCAGTACTTC. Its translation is CASRFTPSGSGYEQYF.

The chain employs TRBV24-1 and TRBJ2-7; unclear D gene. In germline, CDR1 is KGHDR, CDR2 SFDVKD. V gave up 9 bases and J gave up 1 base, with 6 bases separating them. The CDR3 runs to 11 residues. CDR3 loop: CATGDSYEQYF. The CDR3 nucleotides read TGTGCCACCGGGGATTCCTACGAGCAGTACTTC.

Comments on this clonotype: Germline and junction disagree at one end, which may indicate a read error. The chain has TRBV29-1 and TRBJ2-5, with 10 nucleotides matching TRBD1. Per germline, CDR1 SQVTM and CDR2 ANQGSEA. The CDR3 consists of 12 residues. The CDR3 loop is CSGRTGGESQYF. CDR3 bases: TGCAGCGGAAGGACAGGGGGAGAGAGCCAGTACTTC.

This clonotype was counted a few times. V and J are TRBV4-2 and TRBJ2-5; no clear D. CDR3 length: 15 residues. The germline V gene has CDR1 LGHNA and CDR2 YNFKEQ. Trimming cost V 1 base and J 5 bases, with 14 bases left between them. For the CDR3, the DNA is TGTGCCAGCAGCCAAGCGTTAGATGGGCAGGAGACCCAGTACTTC. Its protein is CASSQALDGQETQYF.

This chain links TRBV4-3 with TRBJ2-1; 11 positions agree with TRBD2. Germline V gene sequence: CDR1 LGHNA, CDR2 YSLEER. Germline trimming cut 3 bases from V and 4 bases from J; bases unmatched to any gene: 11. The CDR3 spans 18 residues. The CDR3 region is CASSQDIMTSGEYNEQFF. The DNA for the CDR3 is TGCGCCAGCAGCCAGGACATCATGACTAGCGGGGAGTACAATGAGCAGTTCTTC.